The present T cell receptor (beta chain) was sequenced within a study of memory CD4+ T cells and cytomegalovirus serostatus. In the study overall: Donors were healthy Belgian adults, 10 or so CMV seropositive and 20 to 30 seronegative. The study's findings and limits: Of under 200 reported CMV TCRbeta sequences, under 80 were found in memory CD4+ repertoires.

The CDR3 is 17 amino acids. V was cut by 0 bases and J by 3 bases, with 13 bases left in between. Germline values: CDR1 SGHNT, CDR2 YYREEE (reference sequence). Single viable CD3+CD4+CD8-CD45RO+ cells were sorted as the memory CD4+ T cells. After thawing, CD4+ T cells were positively selected. In the study's own analysis: After removing out-of-frame reads, 2.3 million or so distinct TCRbeta sequences remained. The method was immunoSEQ multiplex PCR; TCRdb's version includes in-frame clones alone and lacks a portion of them. That table is the source of V, J and clone size, and D and trimming were worked out from the DNA. The table has approximately 41,000 clones, over 65% seen once. As concerns this clone: Its matching antigen is unknown.

The V and J genes are TRBV5-4 and TRBJ2-6, with D perhaps matching TRBD1 (5 bases). The sequenced material came from memory CD4+ T cells from blood. The receptor was isolated from an adult in good health and CMV-seronegative. CDR3 in DNA: TGTGCCAGCAGCTTGGGGGCCGACAGAGTTGGGGCCAACGTCCTGACTTTC. Its translation: CASSLGADRVGANVLTF.